This TCR beta chain was profiled in a study of CD8 T cells in ankylosing spondylitis listed by TCRdb under 2017. As for the study more broadly: To find TCR variants linked to disease, the study profiled T cell receptor beta repertoires in ankylosing spondylitis patients and healthy donors. Samples of peripheral blood were taken, and for ankylosing spondylitis patients, synovial fluid was collected as well. In total, the full study cohort was made up of roughly 100 healthy donors and 25 to 30 ankylosing spondylitis patients. Findings and caveats that apply to the study as a whole: Some of the motif variants had been reported before in the synovial fluid and blood of reactive arthritis patients, a finding that suggests common disease-initiation mechanisms. According to the report, matched synovial fluid samples from ankylosing spondylitis patients were significantly enriched for the disease-linked clones. The disease-linked clones had a CD8+ phenotype and were found at relatively low frequencies in peripheral blood. A TCR beta motif made up of several highly homologous amino acid variants appeared to be characteristic of blood from ankylosing spondylitis patients.

Sequencing was performed on an Illumina HiSeq 2500. TCR beta libraries were prepared by quantitative 5'-RACE with molecular barcodes. The authors' pipeline ran thus. To identify disease-linked TCR variants, a new computational method was used, one built on a probabilistic model of VDJ rearrangement. The public reads were reprocessed in TCRdb via fastp at Q25 and MiXCR, keeping in-frame beta chains. Each record represents a unique CDR3 protein, reported with the most common genes and DNA among its rows. The authors' filters were not applied to this entry. In all, the sample holds some 92,000 distinct CDR3 sequences, and 27% of those were seen once. Around 60% of the sample is taken by the ten largest. Ten or more counts support this clonotype. What antigen it recognizes has not been identified. No base-level quality is on record; no much larger clone is a single base apart. From cysteine to phenylalanine, the CDR3 is 14 amino acids long. Only the CDR3 DNA is retained, 42 bases long and in frame from the first base. Taken from the germline V gene (reference sequence), the CDR1 and CDR2 loops are SEHNR and FQNEAQ. V is reduced by 3 bases and J by 3 bases, leaving a spacing of 10 bases between them.

The sequence joins TRBV7-9 to TRBJ2-3; the D gene cannot be resolved reliably. The sequenced material came from blood, either unsorted or a sorted T cell fraction (not recorded which). The sequence was collected from a male donor with ankylosing spondylitis or in good health (not recorded which). The CDR3 loop reads CASSFSRVTDTQYF. The DNA sequence is given as TGTGCCAGCAGCTTTTCTAGGGTGACAGATACGCAGTATTTT.